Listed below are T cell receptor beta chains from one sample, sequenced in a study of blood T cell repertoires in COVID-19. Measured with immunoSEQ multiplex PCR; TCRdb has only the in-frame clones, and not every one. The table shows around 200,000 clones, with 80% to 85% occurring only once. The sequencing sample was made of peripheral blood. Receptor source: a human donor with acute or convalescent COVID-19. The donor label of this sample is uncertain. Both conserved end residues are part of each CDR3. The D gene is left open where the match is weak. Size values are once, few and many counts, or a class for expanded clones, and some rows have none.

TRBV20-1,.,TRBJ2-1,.,TGCAGTGCTAGTTCTCCCCCTTCCTACAATGAGCAGTTCTTC,CSASSPPSYNEQFF
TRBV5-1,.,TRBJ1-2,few,TGCGCCAGCAGCAGGGAACAGGGAGCCAACTATGGCTACACCTTC,CASSREQGANYGYTF
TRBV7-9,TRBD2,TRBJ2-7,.,TGTGCCAGCAGCCCACAGCGGGAGCTAGCGGGCGAGCAGTACTTC,CASSPQRELAGEQYF
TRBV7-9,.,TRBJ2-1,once,TGTGCCAGCAGCTTAGTGCGGGTAACCGATGAGCAGTTCTTC,CASSLVRVTDEQFF
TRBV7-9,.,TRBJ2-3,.,TGTGCCAGCAGCTCGGGACTGAGCACAGATACGCAGTATTTT,CASSSGLSTDTQYF
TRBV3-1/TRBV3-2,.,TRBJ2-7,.,TGTGCCAGCAGCCAAGCGGGAACGAACCCTAGCCCCTACGAGCAGTACTTC,CASSQAGTNPSPYEQYF
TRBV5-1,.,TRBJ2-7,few,TGCGCCAGCAGCTTGGGACAGAGCTCCTACGAGCAGTACTTC,CASSLGQSSYEQYF
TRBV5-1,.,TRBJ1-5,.,TGCGCCAGCAGCGCCGGTGGGGGAGGTCAGCCCCAGCATTTT,CASSAGGGGQPQHF
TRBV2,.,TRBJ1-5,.,TGTGCCAGCAGTGATGGCGGGGTCGATTGGTCGACCCAGCATTTT,CASSDGGVDWSTQHF
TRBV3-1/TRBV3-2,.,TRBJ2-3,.,TGTGCCAGCAGCCCCCAACTATCGGGGACAGATACGCAGTATTTT,CASSPQLSGTDTQYF
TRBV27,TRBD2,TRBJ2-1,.,TGTGCCAGCAGTACACTAGCGGGGGGGCCTCGGAATGAGCAGTTCTTC,CASSTLAGGPRNEQFF
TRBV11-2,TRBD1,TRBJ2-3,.,TGTGCCAGCAGCTTCGGCGGGACAGGGCCCTATACGCAGTATTTT,CASSFGGTGPYTQYF
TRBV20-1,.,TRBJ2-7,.,TGCAGTGCTAGACAGGGCTACGAGCAGTACTTC,CSARQGYEQYF
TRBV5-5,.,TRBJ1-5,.,TGTGCCAGCAGCCGCACTCAACAGGGTACTCAGCCCCAGCATTTT,CASSRTQQGTQPQHF
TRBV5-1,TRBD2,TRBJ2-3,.,TGCGCCAGCAGCCCGGGACTAGCGACAGATACGCAGTATTTT,CASSPGLATDTQYF
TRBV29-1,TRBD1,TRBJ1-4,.,TGCAGCGTTGAGACAGGGAGGAATGAAAAACTGTTTTTT,CSVETGRNEKLFF
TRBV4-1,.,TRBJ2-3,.,TGCGCCAGCAGCCAAGAGGGCTTCACAGATACGCAGTATTTT,CASSQEGFTDTQYF
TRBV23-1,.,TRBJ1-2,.,TGCGCCAGCGGGCGGGGCGGCTACACCTTC,CASGRGGYTF
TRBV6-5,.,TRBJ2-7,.,TGTGCCAGCAGTTACGGAGGCATCCCTTCCTACGAGCAGTACTTC,CASSYGGIPSYEQYF
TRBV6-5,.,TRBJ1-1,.,TGTGCCAGCAGAGCAGCGGTTCGCAACACTGAAGCTTTCTTT,CASRAAVRNTEAFF
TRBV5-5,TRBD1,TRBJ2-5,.,TGTGCCAGCAGCTTGCAGGGGGCTGGGGAGACCCAGTACTTC,CASSLQGAGETQYF
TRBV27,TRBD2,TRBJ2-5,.,TGTGCCAGCAGCCGAGGTACGCCGGGACTACAAGAGACCCAGTACTTC,CASSRGTPGLQETQYF
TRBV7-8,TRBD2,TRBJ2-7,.,TGTGCCAGCAGCTTAGGCGGGGGTTCAATCTACGAGCAGTACTTC,CASSLGGGSIYEQYF
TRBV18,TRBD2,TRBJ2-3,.,TGTGCCAGCTCACCGGTAAAAGCGGGAGGGCCCTCGGATACGCAGTATTTT,CASSPVKAGGPSDTQYF
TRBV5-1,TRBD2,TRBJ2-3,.,TGCGCCAGCAGCCTGCGGACAGCGGGAGGGTCCGTAGATACGCAGTATTTT,CASSLRTAGGSVDTQYF
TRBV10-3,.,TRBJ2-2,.,TGTGCCATCAGTGAGACTGTCGACACCGGGGAGCTGTTTTTT,CAISETVDTGELFF
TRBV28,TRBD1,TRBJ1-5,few,TGTGCCAGCCTGGGACAGCCGTCCCAGCCCCAGCATTTT,CASLGQPSQPQHF
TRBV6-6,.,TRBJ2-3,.,TGTGCCAGCAGTTATGGGCCCCAGGCAGATACGCAGTATTTT,CASSYGPQADTQYF
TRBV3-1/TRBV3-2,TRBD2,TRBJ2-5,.,TGTGCCAGCAGCTCCGGGAGGATGCAAGAGACCCAGTACTTC,CASSSGRMQETQYF
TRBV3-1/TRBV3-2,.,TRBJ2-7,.,TGTGCCAGCAGCCAGAATAGTTTCTCCTACGAGCAGTACTTC,CASSQNSFSYEQYF
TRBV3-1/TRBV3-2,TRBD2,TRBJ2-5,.,TGTGCCAGCAGCCGTAGCGGGATTGGGGAGACCCAGTACTTC,CASSRSGIGETQYF
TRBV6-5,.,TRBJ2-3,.,TGTGCCAGCAACCCCCCAGTAGATACGCAGTATTTT,CASNPPVDTQYF
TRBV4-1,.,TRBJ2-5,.,TGCGCCAGCAGCCAAGTCCGGGAGACCCAGTACTTC,CASSQVRETQYF
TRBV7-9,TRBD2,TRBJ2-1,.,TGTGCCAGCAGCTTCCTGGGCGGGGGGGCTGTTGAGCAGTTCTTC,CASSFLGGGAVEQFF
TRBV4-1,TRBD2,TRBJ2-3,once,TGCGCCAGCAGCCAAGAAATCTCGCTAGCGGGGGGTGATACGCAGTATTTT,CASSQEISLAGGDTQYF
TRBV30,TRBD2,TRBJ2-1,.,TGTGCCTGGAGACTAGCGGGGGGGATCAGTGGTGAGCAGTTCTTC,CAWRLAGGISGEQFF
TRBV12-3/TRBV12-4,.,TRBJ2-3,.,TGTGCCAGCAGTGCAACAACAGATACGCAGTATTTT,CASSATTDTQYF
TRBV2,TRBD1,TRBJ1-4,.,TGTGCCAGCAGGGACCGGGACAGGGGCGGTGAAAAACTGTTTTTT,CASRDRDRGGEKLFF
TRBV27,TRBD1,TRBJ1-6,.,TGTGCCAGCAGTGGCAGGGGGCCCTATAATTCACCCCTCCACTTT,CASSGRGPYNSPLHF
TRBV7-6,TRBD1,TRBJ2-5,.,TGTGCCAGCAGCTTGGGGACGGGACAGGGGTACCAAGAGACCCAGTACTTC,CASSLGTGQGYQETQYF
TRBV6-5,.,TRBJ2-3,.,TGTGCCACCCTGGTCTTAGCGCCGAATACGCAGTATTTT,CATLVLAPNTQYF
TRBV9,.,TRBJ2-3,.,TGTGCCAGCAGCGGTAGCCAGGCCTTCAAGGGGCCCACAGATACGCAGTATTTT,CASSGSQAFKGPTDTQYF
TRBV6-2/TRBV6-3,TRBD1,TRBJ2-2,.,TGTGCCAGCAGCCAGGGACAGGGTACTGGGGAGCTGTTTTTT,CASSQGQGTGELFF
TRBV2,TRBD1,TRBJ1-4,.,TGTGCCAGCAGTCTCGACAGGGTATCCGAAAAACTGTTTTTT,CASSLDRVSEKLFF
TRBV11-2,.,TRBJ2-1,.,TGTGCCAGCAGCTTAGTAAGGAGTCTTATGAGCTCCTACAATGAGCAGTTCTTC,CASSLVRSLMSSYNEQFF
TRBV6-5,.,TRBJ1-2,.,TGTGCCAGCAGCCCCTCACATCTCCCCCTCTATGGCTACACCTTC,CASSPSHLPLYGYTF
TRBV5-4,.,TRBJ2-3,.,TGTGCCAGCAGCTTGGAGGGGGGGGTTAGCACAGATACGCAGTATTTT,CASSLEGGVSTDTQYF
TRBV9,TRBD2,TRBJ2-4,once,TGTGCCAGCAGCGTAGGGGGACTAGAACGTAACATTCAGTACTTC,CASSVGGLERNIQYF
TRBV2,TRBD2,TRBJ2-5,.,TGTGCCAGCAGTCGACTAGCGCAACAAGAGACCCAGTACTTC,CASSRLAQQETQYF
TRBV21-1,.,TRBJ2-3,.,TGTGCCAGCAGCAAGCTAGCGGGGGGCACAGATACGCAGTATTTT,CASSKLAGGTDTQYF
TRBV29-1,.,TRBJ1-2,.,TGCAGCGCTAAGGGACTCCCTTATGGCTACACCTTC,CSAKGLPYGYTF
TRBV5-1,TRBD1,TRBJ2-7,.,TGCGCCAGCAGCTCGGAGGACAGGGGCGAGCAGTACTTC,CASSSEDRGEQYF
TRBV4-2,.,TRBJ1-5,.,TGTGCCAGCAGCCAAGGCCCCGATTGGCCCAGCAATCAGCCCCAGCATTTT,CASSQGPDWPSNQPQHF
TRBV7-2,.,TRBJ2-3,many,TGTGCCAGCAGCACCGACAGGCCTCTAACTAGCACAGATACGCAGTATTTT,CASSTDRPLTSTDTQYF
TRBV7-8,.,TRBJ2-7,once,TGTGCCAGCAGCTTGGGGACAATTAACTACGAGCAGTACTTC,CASSLGTINYEQYF
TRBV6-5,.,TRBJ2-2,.,TGTGCCAGCAGTTCGGCGGGGGCCCCCCGTACCGGGGAGCTGTTTTTT,CASSSAGAPRTGELFF
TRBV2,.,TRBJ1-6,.,TGTGCCAGCGAGGGGGACACCAAGAATTCACCCCTCCACTTT,CASEGDTKNSPLHF
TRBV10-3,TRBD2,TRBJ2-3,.,TGTGCCATCAGTGGTGGGACTACCGCAGATACGCAGTATTTT,CAISGGTTADTQYF
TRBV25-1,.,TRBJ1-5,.,TGTGCCAGCAGTGGGGAGGGTTGGAGCAATCAGCCCCAGCATTTT,CASSGEGWSNQPQHF